Included here is one T cell receptor beta chain sequence, with context. The data derive from a study of blood T cell repertoires in COVID-19. Study in general: Samples representing acute and convalescent COVID-19 were sourced from the United States, Italy and Spain.

Original processing methods: Nucleated cell number was recorded as an estimate derived from reference gene primer amplification. Profiling relied on immunoSEQ multiplex PCR, and the TCRdb table lists in-frame clones only, not all of them. V and J calls plus clone size are reproduced from that table; the DNA served to infer D and trimming. The table lists some 40,000 clones, more than 90% of them singletons. The Seattle patients, enrolled during active infection, were followed longitudinally. The clonotype originates from a man between 50 and 59 years old with COVID-19, enrolled during active disease. The sequencing sample was made of peripheral blood.

The CDR3 bases are TGTGCCAGCAGATCCTCGTGGGGCACGGGGGGAGTAACCGGGGAGCTGTTTTTT. Translation: CASRSSWGTGGVTGELFF. The chain has TRBV27 and TRBJ2-2; 7 bases line up with TRBD2. Germline V gene data show CDR1 as MNHEY and CDR2 as SMNVEV (reference sequence). With 6 bases clipped from V and 5 bases from J, the junction kept 18 bases outside the gene matches. This CDR3 comprises 18 residues.